This TCR beta chain was captured by sequencing in a study of cytomegalovirus exposure and HLA in healthy donors. With regard to this clone: Its antigen is not known.

The PCR contained 60 Vbeta and 13 Jbeta primers. Data came from immunoSEQ multiplex PCR; TCRdb stores just in-frame clones and leaves some out. In the table there are 120,000 or so clones, 55% to 75% of which are singletons. Whole-study findings and limits: When analyzed later, the rates of TCR association showed variation by HLA locus, with DRB1 the most and HLA-C the fewest. A few CMV-associated chains proved CMV antigen-specific in vitro. Reportedly, fewer N-insertions than the roughly 690-donor mean appeared in an Asian-associated ancestry cluster in a later analysis.

The CDR3 consists of 16 residues. The germline gives CDR1 SEHNR, CDR2 FQNEAQ (reference sequence). With V trimmed by 2 bases and J by 5 bases, 7 bases remained unmatched. Sample: PBMCs. The receptor comes from a young man in good health and CMV-seropositive. This rearrangement joins TRBV7-9 to TRBJ2-1; 9 nucleotides agree with TRBD2. The CDR3 loop is CASSLRGAGGDNEQFF. CDR3 sequence (DNA): TGTGCCAGCAGCTTAAGGGGGGCGGGAGGGGACAATGAGCAGTTCTTC. Drawing the rest from reference TRBV7-9 and TRBJ2-1, the complete variable domain is DTGVSQNPRHKITKRGQNVTFRCDPISEHNRLYWYRQTLGQGPEFLTYFQNEAQLEKSRLLSDRFSAERPKGSFSTLEIQRTEQGDSAMYLCASSLRGAGGDNEQFFGPGTRLTVL.